A selection of T cell receptor beta chains follows, all from one sample in a study of T-cell memory formation after mild COVID-19. TCRdb re-called the 5' RACE reads through MiXCR, storing one row per CDR3 protein. In the table there are about 560,000 distinct CDR3 sequences, 15% to 20% of which are singletons. Input material: PBMCs or a T cell subset sorted from them (not recorded which). Receptors were obtained from an adult woman who had mild COVID-19 (a few samples of this study predate the infection). Cell type and time point are not known. Each CDR3 is given with its conserved first and last residue. The order of the fields is V gene, J gene, clone size, D gene, CDR3 DNA, CDR3 protein. D genes are given only for firm matches. Size is omitted from some rows. Given values are once, few, many or a class for expanded clones.

TRBV30	TRBJ2-1	few	.	TGTGCCTGGAAGTCAGGGCTCATTAGCTACAATGAGCAGTTCTTC	CAWKSGLISYNEQFF
TRBV7-3	TRBJ2-7	.	.	TGTGCCAGCAGCCCACAGGGAGGGGACTACGAGCAGTACTTC	CASSPQGGDYEQYF
TRBV5-1	TRBJ1-2	.	.	TGCGCCAGCAGCTTGGCCCCGGAGGGATGGAACTATGGCTACACCTTC	CASSLAPEGWNYGYTF
TRBV6-5	TRBJ2-5	once	.	TGTGCCAGCAGGACGGACGGGGTCAGGGGAGAGACCCAGTACTTC	CASRTDGVRGETQYF
TRBV12-3/TRBV12-4	TRBJ2-2	.	.	TGTGCCAGCACCGACAGTTACGGCCAGCTACCGAACACCGGGGAGCTGTTTTTT	CASTDSYGQLPNTGELFF
TRBV19	TRBJ2-3	few	.	TGTGCCAGTAGTATGGCGGCGAGCACAGATACGCAGTATTTT	CASSMAASTDTQYF
TRBV4-2	TRBJ2-7	many	TRBD2	TGTGCCAGCAGCCAAACTAGCGGGAGCTACGAGCAGTACTTC	CASSQTSGSYEQYF
TRBV25-1	TRBJ2-7	few	.	TGTGCCAGCAGTGAATCTGGTGCAGGGCAAAAGGAGCAGTACTTC	CASSESGAGQKEQYF
TRBV5-6	TRBJ1-2	.	.	TGTGCCAGCAGCTTTTCAGGGGACTATGGCTACACCTTC	CASSFSGDYGYTF
TRBV28	TRBJ1-4	.	.	TGTGCCAGCAGCCTACCTGTTTTGGGGAGCAATGAAAAACTGTTTTTT	CASSLPVLGSNEKLFF
TRBV7-8	TRBJ2-1	.	TRBD2	TGTGCCAGCAGCCACATACTAGCGGGGGGGCCTGGGCAGTTCTTC	CASSHILAGGPGQFF
TRBV4-3	TRBJ1-1	few	TRBD1	TGCGCCAGCAGCAATAGAGGGGGCGTTACGACTGAAGCTTTCTTT	CASSNRGGVTTEAFF
TRBV7-9	TRBJ2-1	few	TRBD2	TGTGCCAGCAGCCGCGGACTAGCGGGAGCGGATGAGCAGTTCTTC	CASSRGLAGADEQFF
TRBV7-2	TRBJ1-3	few	.	TGTGCCAGCAGCTTACAACAGTACTCTGGAAACACCATATATTTT	CASSLQQYSGNTIYF
TRBV5-1	TRBJ1-2	.	.	TGCGCCAGCAGCTTGGCGGACGGACCTAACTATGGCTACACCTTC	CASSLADGPNYGYTF
TRBV21-1	TRBJ2-7	.	.	TGTGCCAGCAGCGCTCTAGGGTTATCCTACGAGCAGTACTTC	CASSALGLSYEQYF
TRBV6-1	TRBJ2-2	.	.	TGTGCCAGCAGTGAAACAGGGTCCGGGGAGCTGTTTTTT	CASSETGSGELFF
TRBV7-9	TRBJ2-3	few	TRBD2	TGTGCCAGCAGCTTAGCGGGACTAGCGGGAGTATTCACAGATACGCAGTATTTT	CASSLAGLAGVFTDTQYF
TRBV5-1	TRBJ1-1	few	.	TGCGCCAGCAGCGCCGGGACAAAAAACACTGAAGCTTTCTTT	CASSAGTKNTEAFF
TRBV7-2	TRBJ1-3	few	.	TGTGCCAGCAGCTTAGAGGGGGGGTACTCTGGAAACACCATATATTTT	CASSLEGGYSGNTIYF
TRBV7-8	TRBJ1-2	few	.	TGTGCCAGCAGCCTAACCGGCCTCTACTATGGCTACACCTTC	CASSLTGLYYGYTF
TRBV5-1	TRBJ2-7	few	.	TGCGCCAGCAGCTTTAACCCCACCAGCTCCTACGAGCAGTACTTC	CASSFNPTSSYEQYF
TRBV7-6	TRBJ2-1	.	.	TGTGCCAGCAGCTTCACCCGGGGTAGCAATGAGCAGTTCTTC	CASSFTRGSNEQFF
TRBV12-3/TRBV12-4	TRBJ2-7	few	.	TGTGCCAGCAGTTTATCGCTAAGCCCCTACGAGCAGTACTTC	CASSLSLSPYEQYF
TRBV29-1	TRBJ1-2	.	.	TGCAGCGTTGAAGGGCCGAGCGCCAACTATGGCTACACCTTC	CSVEGPSANYGYTF
TRBV5-5	TRBJ1-6	few	TRBD1	TGTGCCAGCAGCTTGACGGGACAGAAATATTCACCCCTCCACTTT	CASSLTGQKYSPLHF
TRBV20-1	TRBJ2-3	many	.	TGCAGTGCTAGAATTTTCGATACGCAGTATTTT	CSARIFDTQYF
TRBV20-1	TRBJ2-7	.	.	TGCAGTGCTAGTTCGTGGAACTACGAGCAGTACTTC	CSASSWNYEQYF
TRBV27	TRBJ2-7	.	TRBD1	TGTGCCAACTTACAGGACAGGCTCTCCTACGAGCAGTACTTC	CANLQDRLSYEQYF
TRBV20-1	TRBJ1-3	many	.	TGCAGTGCTATCCAGTCCCGCTCTGGAAACACCATATATTTT	CSAIQSRSGNTIYF
TRBV7-9	TRBJ2-5	few	TRBD1	TGTGCCAGCAGCTGGGGACAGGGCCAAGAGACCCAGTACTTC	CASSWGQGQETQYF
TRBV15	TRBJ1-2	few	.	TGTGCCACCAGCAGAGCGCGGCAGATCTATGGCTACACCTTC	CATSRARQIYGYTF
TRBV24-1	TRBJ2-3	many	TRBD2	TGTGCCACCAGTGTGTCGGGAGGGATTAGTGCAGATACGCAGTATTTT	CATSVSGGISADTQYF
TRBV15	TRBJ1-1	.	.	TGTGCCACGCTAGCCAGGGTAGGCACTGAAGCTTTCTTT	CATLARVGTEAFF
TRBV4-1	TRBJ1-4	few	.	TGCGCCAGCAGCCAGACGACAGGAGGCCCGGTGGAAAAACTGTTTTTT	CASSQTTGGPVEKLFF
TRBV7-2	TRBJ1-5	.	TRBD1	TGTGCCAGCAGCTTAGTGGCGACAGGGAATCAGCCCCAGCATTTT	CASSLVATGNQPQHF
TRBV9	TRBJ2-3	few	.	TGTGCCAGCAGCGCCCTAACAAGCACAGATACGCAGTATTTT	CASSALTSTDTQYF
TRBV6-2/TRBV6-3	TRBJ1-1	.	TRBD1	TGTGCCAGCAGACAATATAGGACAGGGGGAACAGAAGCTTTCTTT	CASRQYRTGGTEAFF
TRBV4-3	TRBJ2-1	.	.	TGCGCCAGCAGCCAAGATCACGCGGGGCCCTCATACAATGAGCAGTTCTTC	CASSQDHAGPSYNEQFF
TRBV5-1	TRBJ2-1	many	.	TGCGCCAGCAGCTTGGCGGACAATGAGCAGTTCTTC	CASSLADNEQFF